This T cell receptor beta chain comes out of a study of prognosis after radiotherapy for stage I lung cancer (dated by TCRdb to the early 2020s). At the level of the whole study: Between April 2018 and 2019, roughly 19 patients with stage I NSCLC were enrolled in Nanjing, China. Tumor histology was squamous cell carcinoma in seven patients and adenocarcinoma in roughly 12. Roughly 15 patients presented with newly diagnosed primary stage I lung tumors, and five carried oligometastatic NSCLC following surgical resection of the primary tumor. SBRT was given in 3 to 5 fractions with a biologically effective dose of at least 100 Gy, using image-guided IMRT or VMAT. The study sequenced some 38 blood samples from 19 patients, one before and one after SBRT per patient. All patients were regarded as medically inoperable, because of comorbidities in approximately twelve patients and refusal of surgery in six or seven patients. No patient received concurrent therapy alongside SBRT. Ages in the cohort of about a dozen men and about 6 women ranged from roughly 53 to 84 years, with a median of 74. This study profiled peripheral blood TCR beta repertoires from stage I NSCLC patients before and after stereotactic body radiotherapy and linked the repertoires to distant failure. Distant metastases were developed by four of the 19 patients after SBRT, at a median of around seven months, whereas no significant progression was observed in the other 15 patients. Beyond this particular receptor, the publication reports: A decrease in unique TCR clone counts was observed after SBRT (median 10,088 before versus around 6,900 after; Wilcoxon paired P=0.011). Limitations of the study included a small cohort and short follow-up, and the study findings need independent validation. No determination of tumor specificity was made for expanded TCR clones. Post-SBRT Shannon entropy and its change from baseline were lower in patients who developed distant metastases; baseline Shannon entropy was not associated with metastases. Differences by metastasis status were reportedly seen in TRBV and TRBJ usage frequencies, involving two V genes at baseline and, after SBRT, several V genes and two J genes. No adjustment for multiple comparisons was applied to any of the reported P values.

No patient had a history of other malignancies or prior chemotherapy or radiotherapy, and all had node-negative disease on CT and PET/CT. At each of two time points, six milliliters of peripheral venous blood were collected into EDTA tubes. PBMCs were isolated by Ficoll-Paque Plus density-gradient centrifugation. Immediately after collection, samples were stored at -80 degrees C until analysis. Two rounds of multiplex PCR were used to amplify the TCR beta CDR3 region from genomic DNA. The first PCR round used primers specific to each TRBV and TRBJ gene, with sequences filed in Chinese patent CN105087789A. Universal primers were used in the second round of PCR. The Roche High Pure PCR Template Preparation Kit was used to extract genomic DNA from the frozen PBMCs. Libraries were sequenced paired-end with 151 bp reads on an Illumina HiSeq 3000. The original pipeline was this. Raw reads lacking the multiplex PCR primer sequences were removed with CutAdapt. Using PEAR, the high-quality paired reads were merged into contigs. TRB V, D and J gene segments were assigned to each contig with MiXCR by alignment to reference sequences. To remove sequencing errors, CDR3 sequences were clustered according to base quality and sequence similarity. Diversity was measured as Shannon entropy normalized by the natural log of productive TCR sequence number. Clonality was defined as one minus Shannon entropy divided by the natural log of the number of unique clonotypes. Progression-free survival cut-offs for repertoire metrics were chosen using the Youden index of ROC curves, with analyses run in R 3.5.3. TCRdb reran the public reads through fastp at Q25 and MiXCR, keeping productive beta chains. Identical CDR3 proteins give one entry, which carries the most common genes and DNA. The V and J calls were determined by TCRdb, not by the authors. In this sample the table shows more than 30,000 distinct CDR3 sequences, about 40% of which occur a single time. The ten largest make up 15% of the sample.

This clonotype is labeled medium-sized (0.01 to 0.1%). Its recognized antigen is unknown. No per-base quality is available; no much larger clone lies one base away. Via the germline V gene (reference sequence), CDR1 is DFQATT and CDR2 SNEGSKA. The CDR3, cysteine through phenylalanine, is 13 amino acids long. CDR3 DNA only is kept here, 39 bases in frame from base 1. Germline trimming amounts to 5 bases on V and 6 bases on J, with 8 as the count of junction bases outside the gene matches. The source was PBMCs, collected before or after stereotactic body radiation therapy (not recorded which). The V and J genes are TRBV20-1 and TRBJ1-2; 8 central bases correspond to TRBD1. This clonotype originated in a donor over 45 with non-small cell lung cancer. The nucleotide sequence is given as TGCAGTGCTCGAAACAGGGGGATAGATGGCTACACCTTC. This codes for CSARNRGIDGYTF.